These 22 T cell receptor beta chains share one sample of origin, sequenced in a study of cytomegalovirus exposure and HLA in healthy donors. Use of 60 Vbeta and 13 Jbeta primers characterized the PCR. Measured with immunoSEQ multiplex PCR; TCRdb has only the in-frame clones, and not every one. The data show tens of thousands of clones, around 80% seen once. Source material: PBMCs. The receptors here all came from a man between 35 and 55 years old in good health and CMV-seronegative.

The J gene is TRBJ1-1, the V gene TRBV5-8, with D uncertain. Trimming left V 1 base short and J 4 bases short, with 8 bases between. The CDR3 has 13 amino acids. CDR1 is SGHTS, CDR2 YDEGEE, per germline. CDR3 region: CASSLRVSTEAFF. In DNA, the CDR3 is TGTGCCAGCAGCTTGCGGGTGAGCACTGAAGCTTTCTTT.

The CDR3 sequence: CASSDDRGNEQYF. In DNA form, the CDR3 reads TGTGCCAGCAGTGATGACAGGGGTAACGAGCAGTACTTC. The chain couples TRBV25-1 to TRBJ2-7; TRBD1 agrees at 8 bases. The germline CDR1 and CDR2 sequences are MGHDK and SYGVNS. The CDR3 covers 13 residues. Unmatched junction bases numbered 3, after V lost 3 bases and J lost 5 bases.

The chain has TRBV19 and TRBJ1-5; 7 bases match TRBD1. The V gene's germline CDR1 is LNHDA and CDR2 SQIVND (reference sequence). The CDR3 runs to 16 residues. The ends lost 5 bases at V and 2 bases at J; junction bases unmatched: 9. The DNA for the CDR3 is TGTGCCAGTAGTCAGGGGGTCAGAATCGGCAATCAGCCCCAGCATTTT. This gives the protein CASSQGVRIGNQPQHF.

The rearrangement uses TRBV28 and TRBJ2-5; perhaps TRBD2 as D (6 bases). Trimming removed 5 bases from V and 5 bases from J, with 18 bases in between. This CDR3 has 15 residues. Per the germline V gene, CDR1 is MDHEN and CDR2 is SYDVKM. CDR3 nucleotide sequence: TGTGCCAGCAGTATCCGATGGGACGGAGGGGAGACCCAGTACTTC. Translation gives CASSIRWDGGETQYF.

The V and J genes are TRBV19 and TRBJ2-3; weak D call: TRBD1 (6 bases). Trimming shortened V by 7 bases and J by 2 bases, and 13 bases separated the two germline ends. Germline CDR1 and CDR2: LNHDA and SQIVND (reference sequence). The CDR3 consists of 14 residues. The CDR3, as DNA: TGTGCCAGTACACGGGACACCACCACAGATACGCAGTATTTT. This codes for CASTRDTTTDTQYF.

The chain has TRBV5-6 and TRBJ2-1; D possibly corresponds to TRBD2 (7 bases). V dropped 3 bases and J dropped 3 bases, with 13 bases sitting between them. Germline values: CDR1 SGHDT, CDR2 YYEEEE. This CDR3 is 15 amino acids long. CDR3 in DNA: TGTGCCAGCAGCTCGCAGGGAGGGGGCTACAATGAGCAGTTCTTC. Protein: CASSSQGGGYNEQFF.

This chain links TRBV9 with TRBJ2-3; 16 bases align to TRBD2. Germline V gene data show CDR1 as SGDLS and CDR2 as YYNGEE. The CDR3 sequence is 18 residues long. Trimming took 3 bases from V and 5 from J; bases not matched to a gene: 9. The CDR3 coding sequence is TGTGCCAGCAGCGATGGGACTAGCGGGAGGGCAGGCATAGATACGCAGTATTTT. Translated: CASSDGTSGRAGIDTQYF.

This chain links TRBV7-9 with TRBJ2-5; 8 bases match TRBD1. The germline gives CDR1 SEHNR, CDR2 FQNEAQ (reference sequence). The V gene end was trimmed by 5 bases and the J gene end by 2 bases; junction bases not matched to a gene: 4. The CDR3 runs to 14 residues. The CDR3 nucleotides read TGTGCCAGCAGCCCTTACAGGGGGCAAGAGACCCAGTACTTC. Protein product: CASSPYRGQETQYF.

The chain couples TRBV28 to TRBJ2-7; D is uncertain. This CDR3 contains 13 residues. CDR1 and CDR2 (germline): MDHEN, SYDVKM. V gave up 3 bases and J gave up 2 bases, with 8 bases separating them. CDR3 sequence (DNA): TGTGCCAGCAGTTTTGTCAGTCCCTACGAGCAGTACTTC. Its protein is CASSFVSPYEQYF.

This clone was recorded a few times. The V call is TRBV19, the J call TRBJ1-5; D is possibly TRBD1 (5 bases). This CDR3 is 15 amino acids long. V dropped 3 bases and J dropped 6 bases, with 15 bases sitting between them. CDR1 and CDR2 (germline): LNHDA, SQIVND (reference sequence). The CDR3 region is CASSMHRQGGQPQHF. DNA of the CDR3: TGTGCCAGTAGTATGCATCGCCAGGGCGGTCAGCCCCAGCATTTT.

This clone was observed a handful of times. The chain carries TRBV7-2 and TRBJ2-5; 10 bases align to TRBD1. The CDR3 covers 14 residues. Germline V gives CDR1 SGHTA, CDR2 FQGNSA. J lost 5 bases, V lost 5 bases, and 5 bases had no gene match. CDR3 DNA: TGTGCCAGCAGCAGGGGGACAGGGGTGGAGACCCAGTACTTC. Protein: CASSRGTGVETQYF.

This CDR3 reads CASSGGTGVTDTQYF. The CDR3 nucleotides read TGCGCCAGCAGTGGAGGGACAGGGGTAACAGATACGCAGTATTTT. The V call is TRBV10-1, the J call TRBJ2-3, with TRBD1 matching 10 bases. V lost 4 bases, J lost 3 bases, and 4 bases stayed unmatched. The V gene's germline CDR1 is WNHNN and CDR2 SYGVQD (reference sequence). The CDR3 length is 15 residues.

This clone was seen only a few times. V gene TRBV5-1 combines with J gene TRBJ2-7; 10 bases line up with TRBD2. The J segment lost 3 bases and the V segment lost 4 bases, leaving 7 bases of the junction unmatched. Germline lookup yields CDR1 SGHRS and CDR2 YFSETQ. This CDR3 spans 15 amino acids. In DNA, the CDR3 is TGCGCCAGCAGCACTACTAGCGGGGCCCACTACGAGCAGTACTTC. It is translated as CASSTTSGAHYEQYF.

This clone appeared a single time. The rearrangement joins TRBV10-1 to TRBJ1-1; D gene ambiguous. Trimming took off 3 bases at V and 5 bases at J, with 10 bases between the two ends. Germline-derived CDR1 and CDR2 are WNHNN and SYGVQD (reference sequence). CDR3 length: 13 amino acids. For the CDR3, the DNA is TGCGCCAGCAGTGAATTACGGGAAACTGAAGCTTTCTTT. It encodes CASSELRETEAFF.

Only one count was recorded for this clone. This chain links TRBV28 with TRBJ2-7, with 8 nucleotides matching TRBD1. Germline V CDR1 and CDR2: MDHEN, SYDVKM. V shed 2 bases, J shed 3 bases, and the junction held 6 bases outside the gene matches. The CDR3 extends over 15 amino acids. The CDR3 is CASSLAPDRVYEQYF. As DNA, the CDR3 is TGTGCCAGCAGTTTAGCTCCGGACAGGGTCTACGAGCAGTACTTC.

This sequence joins TRBV20-1 and TRBJ1-6; D is undetermined. Germline V CDR1 and CDR2: DFQATT, SNEGSKA (reference sequence). The CDR3 consists of 11 residues. With 5 bases removed from V and 10 bases from J, the gap between germline ends came to 9 bases. This CDR3 reads CSASGSSPLHF. CDR3 DNA sequence: TGCAGTGCTTCCGGGAGCTCACCCCTCCACTTT.

The chain couples TRBV19 to TRBJ2-2; D not certain. The CDR3 sequence is 13 residues long. V shed 2 bases and J shed 9 bases, with 10 bases lying between them. Germline values: CDR1 LNHDA, CDR2 SQIVND (reference sequence). This chain's CDR3 is CASSISESWELFF. CDR3 DNA sequence: TGTGCCAGTAGTATATCCGAGAGCTGGGAGCTGTTTTTT. Filled out from reference TRBV19 and TRBJ2-2, the complete variable domain reads DGGITQSPKYLFRKEGQNVTLSCEQNLNHDAMYWYRQDPGQGLRLIYYSQIVNDFQKGDIAEGYSVSREKKESFPLTVTSAQKNPTAFYLCASSISESWELFFGEGSRLTVL.

The chain combines TRBV5-6 with TRBJ2-7; D perhaps matches TRBD2 (6 bases). CDR1 and CDR2 (germline): SGHDT, YYEEEE. V was clipped by 4 bases and J by 2 bases, with 16 bases between them. The CDR3 runs 15 residues. The CDR3 nucleotides read TGTGCCAGCAGCGGCGGGGAACAGGCAACCTACGAGCAGTACTTC. This codes for CASSGGEQATYEQYF.

The rearrangement joins TRBV5-1 to TRBJ2-1, with 10 bases that match TRBD2. The CDR3 has 19 residues. V was pared by 2 bases and J by 8 bases, with 19 bases of the junction left unmatched. Germline V gene data show CDR1 as SGHRS and CDR2 as YFSETQ. The CDR3 region has the DNA TGCGCCAGCAGCTTCCACCGACCCTCAGCGGGGGGGCCTGGCGATGAGCAGTTCTTC. Its translation: CASSFHRPSAGGPGDEQFF.

This clone is a singleton in its sample. The V gene is TRBV7-9, the J gene TRBJ2-7; the match to TRBD1 covers 9 bases. Per the germline V gene, CDR1 is SEHNR and CDR2 is FQNEAQ (reference sequence). The CDR3 contains 17 residues. Unmatched junction bases numbered 12, after V lost 5 bases and J lost 1 base. Here the CDR3 reads CASSPIQGQGLSYEQYF. For the CDR3, the DNA is TGTGCCAGCAGCCCGATTCAGGGACAGGGATTATCCTACGAGCAGTACTTC.

The chain recombines TRBV6-6 with TRBJ1-5; D is perhaps TRBD1 (6 bases). The CDR3 loop spans 16 amino acids. Germline CDR1 and CDR2: MNHNY and SVGAGI (reference sequence). V was trimmed by 8 bases and J by 0 bases, leaving 17 bases between them. CDR3 loop: CASRPRRGPSNQPQHF. The CDR3 coding sequence is TGTGCCAGCCGACCCCGGCGGGGGCCTAGCAATCAGCCCCAGCATTTT.

This clone was found a few times. This chain connects TRBV4-1 to TRBJ1-1; D remains unclear. Germline lookup yields CDR1 MGHRA and CDR2 YSYEKL. V lost 2 bases and J lost 4, with 5 bases in between. The length of the CDR3 is 12 residues. CDR3 in amino acids: CASSQSSTEAFF. CDR3 in DNA: TGCGCCAGCAGCCAATCATCCACTGAAGCTTTCTTT.